The 3 T cell receptor beta chains below were found in one sample sequenced in a study of identifying expanded T cells in peripheral blood. Sequencing was performed with immunoSEQ multiplex PCR; in TCRdb, only in-frame clones are kept and a portion is missing. The sample has 100,000 to 150,000 clones; approximately 84% are singletons. Sequences were obtained from blood. The receptors shown here come from a person aged 18 to 75 in good health.

The CDR3 DNA is TGTGCCAGCAGCTCGGGACTAGCGGGGGTCACAGATACGCAGTATTTT. Protein: CASSSGLAGVTDTQYF. The chain employs TRBV7-9 and TRBJ2-3; 14 bases fit TRBD2. Germline V gene sequence: CDR1 SEHNR, CDR2 FQNEAQ (reference sequence). J was trimmed by 2 bases and V by 4 bases; bases with no gene match: 2. CDR3 length equals 16 residues.

The V and J genes are TRBV18 and TRBJ2-7, with 9 bases fitting TRBD1. Germline loops: CDR1 KGHSH, CDR2 LQKENI. With V trimmed by 3 bases and J by 6 bases, 9 bases remained unmatched. The CDR3 has 15 amino acids. The CDR3 protein is CASSPPTGGFGEQYF. The DNA for the CDR3 is TGTGCCAGCTCACCGCCGACAGGGGGTTTTGGCGAGCAGTACTTC. The full variable domain, in which reference TRBV18 and TRBJ2-7 provide the parts outside the CDR3, is NAGVMQNPRHLVRRRGQEARLRCSPMKGHSHVYWYRQLPEEGLKFMVYLQKENIIDESGMPKERFSAEFPKEGPSILRIQQVVRGDSAAYFCASSPPTGGFGEQYFGPGTRLTVT.

The chain joins TRBV19 to TRBJ2-3; 7 bases are shared with TRBD1. V was clipped by 7 bases and J by 4 bases; unmatched bases: 17. The CDR3 loop spans 17 amino acids. The germline gives CDR1 LNHDA, CDR2 SQIVND (reference sequence). The CDR3 is CASIPTRQGRGADTQYF. CDR3 in DNA: TGTGCCAGTATCCCTACAAGACAGGGTAGAGGGGCAGATACGCAGTATTTT.